This TCR beta chain was recorded in a study of OX40 agonist ivuxolimab in advanced cancers. Study background: Males comprised approximately 84% of the group, whose mean age was roughly 60 years (range 23 to 79).

Findings and limits, study-wide: Average numbers of expanded clones were greater in CD8+ T cells than in CD4+.

As for this clone: Its antigen is as yet unknown.

Profiling relied on immunoSEQ multiplex PCR, and the TCRdb table lists in-frame clones only, not all of them. This sample has approximately 70,000 clones; 85% to 95% occur once, and the top ten carry roughly 5%. Per the germline V gene, CDR1 is SGHVS and CDR2 is FQNEAQ. This CDR3 has 14 amino acids. The V end lost 1 base, the J end lost 7 bases, and 13 bases lay between the germline ends. The sequences come from CD4+ or CD8+ T cells sorted from blood, collected in a trial of the OX40 agonist ivuxolimab. The V gene is TRBV7-8, the J gene TRBJ1-2, with D tentatively TRBD1 (6 bases). This TCR came from an adult with an advanced solid tumor such as melanoma, head and neck, liver or kidney cancer. CDR3 residues: CASSLDQGIGGYTF. In DNA form, the CDR3 reads TGTGCCAGCAGCTTAGATCAGGGGATCGGTGGCTACACCTTC.